The rows below give T cell receptor beta chains drawn from one sample of a study of blood T cell repertoires in COVID-19. Measured with immunoSEQ multiplex PCR; TCRdb has only the in-frame clones, and not every one. This sample carries roughly 230,000 clones, more than 70% of them seen once, and the ten largest clones take around 3.3%. The source material was peripheral blood. Receptors originate from a woman over 75 with acute or convalescent COVID-19. Both conserved end residues are part of each CDR3. A D gene is named only where the DNA matches it firmly. The size of a clone is reported for some rows only, either as once, few or many, or as a class for expanded clones.

CDR3aa,CDR3nt,v_gene,j_gene,d_gene,abundance
CSVEKVRGEGDTQYF,TGCAGCGTTGAAAAGGTCAGGGGAGAAGGAGATACGCAGTATTTT,TRBV29-1,TRBJ2-3,.,.
CASSIEGTGHEAFF,TGTGCCAGTAGTATAGAAGGTACAGGCCATGAAGCTTTCTTT,TRBV19,TRBJ1-1,.,.
CASSLGGDEQFF,TGTGCCAGCAGTCTGGGCGGGGATGAGCAGTTCTTC,TRBV11-3,TRBJ2-1,.,once
CASSLSRFRDSQTEF,TGTGCCAGCAGTCTATCCAGATTCCGGGACTCCCAAACGGAATTT,TRBV27,TRBJ1-3,.,few
CASSRQSTDTQYF,TGTGCCAGCAGTAGACAGAGCACAGATACGCAGTATTTT,TRBV5-6,TRBJ2-3,.,.
CASSQETQFYGYTF,TGTGCCAGCAGCCAAGAGACACAGTTCTATGGCTACACCTTC,TRBV4-2,TRBJ1-2,.,.
CASRRMAVYQETQYF,TGTGCCAGTAGAAGGATGGCGGTGTACCAAGAGACCCAGTACTTC,TRBV19,TRBJ2-5,.,.
CASSLGGRGTHSNQPQHF,TGTGCCAGCAGCTTAGGCGGCAGGGGGACCCATAGCAATCAGCCCCAGCATTTT,TRBV7-2,TRBJ1-5,TRBD1,.
CSVRRLMNTEAFF,TGCAGCGTCCGAAGACTCATGAACACTGAAGCTTTCTTT,TRBV29-1,TRBJ1-1,.,.
CASSPMGQGSQPQHF,TGTGCCAGCAGTCCCATGGGGCAGGGAAGTCAGCCCCAGCATTTT,TRBV6-6,TRBJ1-5,.,.
CASSLVLGTSGGVQQNEQFF,TGTGCCAGCAGCTTAGTCCTTGGGACTAGCGGGGGGGTACAACAAAATGAGCAGTTCTTC,TRBV13,TRBJ2-1,TRBD2,.
CASSLGQGGSPLHF,TGTGCCAGCAGTCTGGGACAGGGTGGATCACCCCTCCACTTT,TRBV2,TRBJ1-6,TRBD1,.
CASRPLQRGTDTQYF,TGTGCCAGCAGACCCCTTCAGCGGGGCACAGATACGCAGTATTTT,TRBV6-5,TRBJ2-3,.,.
CASSYSDRVNSPLHF,TGTGCCAGCAGTTACTCAGACAGGGTTAATTCACCCCTCCACTTT,TRBV6-6,TRBJ1-6,TRBD1,.
CASTPFGEVYGYTF,TGTGCCAGCACCCCCTTTGGGGAGGTCTATGGCTACACCTTC,TRBV9,TRBJ1-2,.,.
CASSFGQGNTIYF,TGTGCCAGCAGCTTCGGACAGGGAAACACCATATATTTT,TRBV5-4,TRBJ1-3,.,.
CASSLTPGLAIETQYF,TGTGCCAGCAGCCTGACCCCGGGACTAGCGATCGAGACCCAGTACTTC,TRBV7-8,TRBJ2-5,TRBD2,.
CASSISRSLYGYTF,TGTGCCAGTAGTATAAGTAGGAGCCTCTATGGCTACACCTTC,TRBV19,TRBJ1-2,.,.
CAITGTGGDGAFF,TGTGCCATCACTGGGACAGGGGGGGATGGAGCTTTCTTT,TRBV10-3,TRBJ1-1,TRBD1,.
CASSEGQGNTGELFF,TGTGCCAGCAGCGAGGGACAGGGAAACACCGGGGAGCTGTTTTTT,TRBV7-6,TRBJ2-2,TRBD1,.
CASSLWGGQNQPQHF,TGCGCCAGCAGCTTGTGGGGAGGCCAAAATCAGCCCCAGCATTTT,TRBV5-1,TRBJ1-5,.,.
CASSLEWASLNSPLHF,TGTGCCAGCAGCTTAGAATGGGCGTCTCTGAATTCACCCCTCCACTTT,TRBV7-2,TRBJ1-6,.,few
CASSLSLSGGSYEQYF,TGCGCCAGCAGCCTTTCCCTTAGCGGGGGATCCTACGAGCAGTACTTC,TRBV4-3,TRBJ2-7,TRBD2,few
CASSQGFGGQPQHF,TGTGCCAGCAGTCAAGGGTTCGGAGGGCAGCCCCAGCATTTT,TRBV3-1/TRBV3-2,TRBJ1-5,.,.
CASSLAGGVNEKLFF,TGTGCCAGCAGCTTAGCAGGAGGGGTGAATGAAAAACTGTTTTTT,TRBV7-6,TRBJ1-4,.,few
CASSRQGWYEQYF,TGTGCCAGCAGTCGACAGGGATGGTACGAGCAGTACTTC,TRBV12-3/TRBV12-4,TRBJ2-7,TRBD1,.
CASSLPQGAAYEQYF,TGTGCCAGCAGTTTGCCACAGGGGGCGGCCTACGAGCAGTACTTC,TRBV28,TRBJ2-7,TRBD1,.
CASSSAGNQPQHF,TGTGCCAGCAGCTCGGCGGGCAATCAGCCCCAGCATTTT,TRBV7-2,TRBJ1-5,.,.
CASSTGTYEQYF,TGTGCCAGCAGTACGGGGACCTACGAGCAGTACTTC,TRBV6-5,TRBJ2-7,.,.
CASSVEGASGYTF,TGTGCCAGCAGCGTAGAGGGGGCGAGTGGCTACACCTTC,TRBV13,TRBJ1-2,TRBD1,.
CASSLEGAPHQETQYF,TGTGCCAGCAGCTTAGAGGGGGCCCCCCACCAAGAGACCCAGTACTTC,TRBV11-3,TRBJ2-5,.,.
CAKPCTGKNQPQHF,TGTGCCAAGCCCTGCACAGGGAAAAATCAGCCCCAGCATTTT,TRBV6-5,TRBJ1-5,.,.
CASSQVIQTLKNIQYF,TGTGCCAGCAGCCAAGTTATACAGACCCTGAAAAACATTCAGTACTTC,TRBV3-1/TRBV3-2,TRBJ2-4,.,.
CASSLAPQSGYGYTF,TGTGCCAGCAGCTTAGCCCCTCAGTCAGGGTATGGCTACACCTTC,TRBV7-2,TRBJ1-2,.,.
CASRQSYEQYF,TGTGCCAGCAGGCAGTCCTACGAGCAGTACTTC,TRBV2,TRBJ2-7,.,once
CASSSDGTGGEKLFF,TGTGCCAGCAGCTCAGATGGGACAGGGGGTGAAAAACTGTTTTTT,TRBV7-2,TRBJ1-4,TRBD1,.
CASRSGQPQHF,TGTGCCAGCAGAAGCGGGCAGCCCCAGCATTTT,TRBV6-6,TRBJ1-5,.,.
CASSYSYTNYGYTF,TGTGCCAGCAGTTACTCTTACACTAACTATGGCTACACCTTC,TRBV6-5,TRBJ1-2,.,.
CASSLRDRQETQYF,TGTGCCAGCAGTTTAAGGGACAGACAAGAGACCCAGTACTTC,TRBV6-5,TRBJ2-5,TRBD1,.
CATSDGGGAPLETQYF,TGTGCCACCAGTGACGGCGGGGGGGCCCCATTAGAGACCCAGTACTTC,TRBV24-1,TRBJ2-5,TRBD2,few
CASSLGVSYNEQFF,TGTGCCAGCTCCCTCGGGGTCTCCTACAATGAGCAGTTCTTC,TRBV9,TRBJ2-1,.,.
CSVATSGVDTQYF,TGCAGCGTTGCGACTAGCGGGGTGGATACGCAGTATTTT,TRBV29-1,TRBJ2-3,TRBD2,.
CASSAGQGHQPQHF,TGTGCCAGCAGCGCAGGACAGGGGCATCAGCCCCAGCATTTT,TRBV9,TRBJ1-5,TRBD1,.
CASQGLEGYTF,TGTGCCAGCCAGGGTCTGGAGGGCTACACCTTC,TRBV28,TRBJ1-2,.,.
CASRGQKNTEAFF,TGTGCCAGCCGAGGGCAAAAGAACACTGAAGCTTTCTTT,TRBV18,TRBJ1-1,.,once
CASSLDSGTYNEQFF,TGTGCCAGCAGCTTGGATTCGGGGACCTACAATGAGCAGTTCTTC,TRBV5-4,TRBJ2-1,.,.
CASSFQGPQHF,TGTGCCAGCAGTTTTCAGGGGCCCCAGCATTTT,TRBV12-3/TRBV12-4,TRBJ1-5,.,.
CASSLASGGISYNEQFF,TGTGCCAGCAGTTTAGCGAGCGGGGGGATTTCCTACAATGAGCAGTTCTTC,TRBV27,TRBJ2-1,TRBD2,.
CASSLSGGNEQFF,TGTGCCAGCTCACTCAGCGGGGGTAATGAGCAGTTCTTC,TRBV18,TRBJ2-1,TRBD2,.
CASSVGQGIGNTIYF,TGTGCCAGCAGCGTAGGGCAGGGTATTGGAAACACCATATATTTT,TRBV9,TRBJ1-3,.,.
CASSVEGRGANVLTF,TGTGCCAGCAGCGTAGAGGGGCGAGGGGCCAACGTCCTGACTTTC,TRBV9,TRBJ2-6,.,.
CASTPQGPSYNEQFF,TGCGCCAGCACCCCCCAGGGGCCCTCCTACAATGAGCAGTTCTTC,TRBV5-1,TRBJ2-1,.,.
CASSLMTSGGIRTQYF,TGTGCCAGTAGTTTAATGACTAGCGGGGGGATTCGGACCCAGTACTTC,TRBV19,TRBJ2-5,TRBD2,.
CASNIQVDTQYF,TGTGCCAGCAATATACAGGTAGATACGCAGTATTTT,TRBV2,TRBJ2-3,.,.
CASIERAMNTEAFF,TGTGCCAGCATTGAGCGGGCCATGAACACTGAAGCTTTCTTT,TRBV2,TRBJ1-1,.,.